This TCR beta chain was identified in a study of CD8 T cells in Susac syndrome. Trimming removed 6 bases at V and 8 bases at J, with 13 bases between. This CDR3 spans 12 amino acids. The germline CDR1 and CDR2 sequences are MNHEY and SVGAGI. In blood CD8+ and CD4+ T cells, TCR beta underwent sequencing. Stable or active relapsing-remitting multiple sclerosis, untreated and meeting revised McDonald criteria, defined the controls. Purification of the CD8+ and CD4+ T cells relied on negative isolation, and TEMRA cells underwent FACS enrichment. When the RNA was reverse transcribed, random hexamers were used with an input of about 0.5 to 1 ug. The amplification used immunoSEQ multiplex PCR on TCR beta CDR3; it spanned 54 Vbeta and 13 Jbeta. TCRdb re-called the immunoSEQ multiplex PCR reads through MiXCR, storing one row per CDR3 protein. The sample holds around 200,000 distinct CDR3 sequences, approximately 95% seen once.

The sequenced sample consisted of CD4+ T cells from PBMCs. The source is a human donor with multiple sclerosis. The chain employs TRBV6-5 and TRBJ1-2; possible D gene TRBD1, 5 bases. The DNA for the CDR3 is TGTGCCAGCAGCCCCGGGGCCGGAGGCTACACCTTC. Protein product: CASSPGAGGYTF.